This T cell receptor beta chain was captured by sequencing in a study of T cell repertoires in cytomegalovirus infection. This CDR3 contains 13 residues. Germline CDR1 is SEHNR and CDR2 is FQNEAQ (reference sequence). Trimming stripped 2 bases from V and 6 bases from J, with 7 bases between. Concerning this clonotype: The target antigen is unknown.

TCRdb processed the reads anew with MiXCR; each CDR3 protein has one entry. In the table there are 200,000 to 250,000 distinct CDR3 sequences, about 38% of which are singletons. The chain couples TRBV7-9 to TRBJ2-2; D uncertain. The input for sequencing was CD8+ T cells from cultured PBMCs, taken from culture after CMV antigen stimulation. The TCR comes from a human donor in good health (CMV status not recorded). Some clones in this sample may be carry-over from other donors' samples. The CDR3 coding sequence is TGTGCCAGCAGCTTAAGTTATTCCGGGGAGCTGTTTTTT. This translates into CASSLSYSGELFF.